The 32 T cell receptor beta chains in this list originate from one sample, sequenced in a study of regulatory T cells in long-lasting Graves disease. Stated time point: newly diagnosed GD, antithyroid drugs for less than 3 months. Preparation of the TCR library used RNA extracted from PBMCs. For TCR beta, libraries came from iRepertoire HTBI primers and Arm-PCR of CDR3 regions. TCRdb redid the calling of the multiplex PCR reads with MiXCR, one entry per CDR3 protein. Of 680,000 or so distinct CDR3 sequences listed, under 20% are singletons. The same specimen was also included in a second study, on T cells in Graves' hyperthyroidism and ophthalmopathy.

Specimen: peripheral blood mononuclear cells (PBMCs), collected at new diagnosis, from a patient treated with antithyroid drugs. Receptors originate from a woman in her twenties or thirties with Graves disease.

This clonotype has ten or more counts. The V call is TRBV29-1, the J call TRBJ1-1, with D hard to call. V gave up 5 bases and J gave up 5 bases, with 18 bases separating them. Germline CDR1 is SQVTM and CDR2 is ANQGSEA. CDR3 length: 14 amino acids. The CDR3 DNA follows: TGCAGCGTTCAAACCGAGCAGGTCGGGACTGAAGCTTTCTTT. It codes for CSVQTEQVGTEAFF.

This clonotype has at least ten counts. V and J are TRBV3-1 and TRBJ2-2; no reliable D call. Trimming removed 0 bases at V and 9 bases at J, with 11 bases between. This CDR3 spans 14 amino acids. The germline V gene encodes CDR1 LGHDT and CDR2 YNNKEL (reference sequence). CDR3 sequence (DNA): TGTGCCAGCAGCCAAGATAACAGTTTCCGGGAGCTGTTTTTT. The encoded protein is CASSQDNSFRELFF.

This clonotype has only a few counts. The genes are TRBV5-1 and TRBJ1-5, with a tentative D call TRBD1 (6 bases). In germline, CDR1 is SGHRS, CDR2 YFSETQ. Trimming removed 0 bases from V and 9 bases from J, with 16 bases in between. The CDR3 extends over 15 amino acids. The CDR3 protein is CASSLADRTDGPQHF. In DNA form, the CDR3 reads TGCGCCAGCAGCTTGGCTGACAGGACCGACGGGCCCCAGCATTTT. The full variable domain, in which reference TRBV5-1 and TRBJ1-5 provide the parts outside the CDR3, is KAGVTQTPRYLIKTRGQQVTLSCSPISGHRSVSWYQQTPGQGLQFLFEYFSETQRNKGNFPGRFSGRQFSNSRSEMNVSTLELGDSALYLCASSLADRTDGPQHFGDGTRLSIL.

The DNA of the CDR3 is TGTGCCAGCAGCTTAGGAGTAGCGGGACGGTACGGACAAGAGACCCAGTACTTC. Translation: CASSLGVAGRYGQETQYF. This chain links TRBV11-3 with TRBJ2-5; 8 bases line up with TRBD2. J was trimmed by 2 bases and V by 1 base; bases with no gene match: 12. This CDR3 has 18 residues. Germline-derived CDR1 and CDR2 are SGHNT and YENEEA.

The rearrangement uses TRBV7-6 and TRBJ2-1; 10 nucleotides agree with TRBD1. The V and J ends lost 3 bases and 4 bases, in that order; junction bases with no gene match: 6. There are 16 residues in the CDR3. Germline loops: CDR1 SGHVS, CDR2 FNYEAQ. CDR3 coding DNA: TGTGCCAGCAGCTTTACCGGGACAGGGGCTTACAATGAGCAGTTCTTC. Residues: CASSFTGTGAYNEQFF. Looking up the rest from reference TRBV7-6 and TRBJ2-1 gives the full variable domain: GAGVSQSPRYKVTKRGQDVALRCDPISGHVSLYWYRQALGQGPEFLTYFNYEAQQDKSGLPNDRFSAERPEGSISTLTIQRTEQRDSAMYRCASSFTGTGAYNEQFFGPGTRLTVL.

The chain is built from TRBV7-9 and TRBJ2-7; D might be TRBD1 or TRBD2, each matching 6 bases. The CDR3 is made up of 16 amino acids. Germline CDR1 SEHNR, CDR2 FQNEAQ (reference sequence). V was shortened by 1 base and J by 6 bases, with 19 bases between the two germline ends. CDR3 loop: CASSLVGTRRGTEQYF. CDR3 sequence (DNA): TGTGCCAGCAGCTTAGTAGGGACAAGGAGGGGAACCGAGCAGTACTTC.

This clonotype was seen ten or more times. CDR3 in DNA: TGTGCCAGCAGTTATGGGTCCGCAGCTTTCTTT. Its translation is CASSYGSAAFF. This chain links TRBV6-9 with TRBJ1-1, with no clear D. Trimming removed 2 bases at V and 10 bases at J, with 8 bases between. The CDR3 totals 11 residues. The germline V gene has CDR1 MNHGY and CDR2 SVAAGI.

This clonotype was picked up many times. The chain joins TRBV5-6 to TRBJ2-3; D is unclear. This CDR3 has 15 amino acids. Between the trimmed V and J ends, which lost 6 bases and 0 bases, there was a span of 14 bases. In germline, CDR1 is SGHDT, CDR2 YYEEEE. CDR3 protein: CASTRLGGSTDTQYF. CDR3 DNA: TGTGCCAGCACCCGCTTGGGCGGTAGCACAGATACGCAGTATTTT.

This clonotype was detected ten times or more. This chain uses TRBV6-4 with TRBJ1-1; D ambiguous. In germline, CDR1 is MRHNA, CDR2 SNTAGT. V was trimmed by 1 base and J by 1 base, leaving 10 bases between them. The CDR3 loop spans 15 amino acids. CDR3 DNA sequence: TGTGCCAGCAGTGACTTGCCCGGACCGAACACTGAAGCTTTCTTT. Its translation: CASSDLPGPNTEAFF.

This chain connects TRBV28 to TRBJ2-2, with 12 nucleotides matching TRBD2. The V segment lost 3 bases and the J segment 7 bases; nucleotides outside the gene matches: 9. CDR3 length: 17 amino acids. Per the germline V gene, CDR1 is MDHEN and CDR2 is SYDVKM. The CDR3 here is CASSLETSGRSGGELFF. For the CDR3, the DNA is TGTGCCAGCAGTTTGGAGACTAGCGGGAGATCGGGCGGGGAGCTGTTTTTT.

This clonotype appeared a few times. V is TRBV19 and J is TRBJ1-2, with TRBD1 as a possible D gene (6 bases). V lost 6 bases and J lost 4, with 15 bases in between. The germline V gene encodes CDR1 LNHDA and CDR2 SQIVND (reference sequence). This CDR3 has 14 amino acids. CDR3 nucleotide sequence: TGTGCCAGTAGAACAGGGACGGAGCTCTATGGCTACACCTTC. Its translation: CASRTGTELYGYTF.

There are many counts of this clonotype. The chain uses TRBV6-1 and TRBJ1-6, with 7 bases identical to TRBD1. Germline V gene data show CDR1 as MNHNS and CDR2 as SASEGT. The CDR3 spans 15 residues. The ends lost 5 bases at V and 7 bases at J; junction bases unmatched: 8. The CDR3 loop reads CASSPTGVGNSPLHF. The CDR3, as DNA: TGTGCCAGCAGTCCAACAGGGGTAGGAAATTCACCCCTCCACTTT.

This clonotype appeared many times. This rearrangement joins TRBV2 to TRBJ1-2, with D possibly matching TRBD1 (6 bases). Germline CDR1 reads SNHLY; CDR2 reads FYNNEI. V was clipped by 8 bases and J by 0 bases, with 10 bases between them. This CDR3 region has 13 residues. CDR3 in DNA: TGTGCCAGCCTACAGGGCCCTAACTATGGCTACACCTTC. Its translation is CASLQGPNYGYTF.

In this sample, this clonotype turned up many times. The chain links TRBV5-6 to TRBJ2-7; D may correspond to TRBD1 or TRBD2 (5 bases each). The V gene's germline CDR1 is SGHDT and CDR2 YYEEEE. With 2 bases removed from V and 3 bases from J, the gap between germline ends came to 12 bases. The CDR3 totals 14 residues. The CDR3 reads CASSFRDGNYEQYF. The CDR3 DNA follows: TGTGCCAGCAGCTTCCGGGACGGGAACTACGAGCAGTACTTC.

The rearrangement uses TRBV24-1 and TRBJ2-7; D gene uncertain. Germline V gene data show CDR1 as KGHDR and CDR2 as SFDVKD. There are 13 residues in the CDR3. The V and J ends lost 5 bases and 3 bases respectively, with 10 bases between them. The CDR3 coding sequence is TGTGCCACCAGTGGCCCCTTCGGCTACGAGCAGTACTTC. Translating gives CATSGPFGYEQYF.

The chain carries TRBV19 and TRBJ2-1, with 8 bases fitting TRBD1. This CDR3 region has 16 residues. Losses at the gene ends were 2 bases for V and 9 bases for J; bases not matched to a gene: 12. Germline values: CDR1 LNHDA, CDR2 SQIVND (reference sequence). The CDR3, as DNA: TGTGCCAGTAGTATATCTCTCAGGGGCGGGACAGGTGAGCAGTTCTTC. Protein product: CASSISLRGGTGEQFF.

This clonotype was recorded at least ten times. The J gene is TRBJ2-3, the V gene TRBV6-1, with unresolved D. Between the trimmed V and J ends, which lost 3 bases and 4 bases, there was a span of 11 bases. The CDR3 contains 14 residues. Germline assignment: CDR1 MNHNS and CDR2 SASEGT. As DNA, the CDR3 is TGTGCCAGCAGTGATATGGGTGGAGCAGATACGCAGTATTTT. Translating gives CASSDMGGADTQYF.

The table lists this clonotype with many counts. The V gene is TRBV6-1, the J gene TRBJ2-7, with TRBD2 matching 9 bases. Per the germline V gene, CDR1 is MNHNS and CDR2 is SASEGT. The CDR3 is 14 amino acids. After removal of 5 bases from V and 0 bases from J, the junction contained 2 bases not matched to a gene. CDR3 in DNA: TGTGCCAGCAGTCATAGCGGGAGCTCCTACGAGCAGTACTTC. The encoded protein is CASSHSGSSYEQYF.

This clonotype was picked up many times. The rearrangement links TRBV28 to TRBJ2-7; TRBD2 might be the D (5 bases). Looked up from germline, CDR1 is MDHEN and CDR2 is SYDVKM. The CDR3 is 15 amino acids. V was pared by 7 bases and J by 3 bases, with 19 bases between. The CDR3 region is CASNTRWGKGYEQYF. Written as DNA, the CDR3 is TGTGCCAGCAATACTAGGTGGGGTAAAGGCTACGAGCAGTACTTC.

This clonotype was detected ten times or more. The genes are TRBV3-1 and TRBJ2-3, with 8 bases matching TRBD1. Trimming took 3 bases from V and 5 from J; bases not matched to a gene: 4. The germline CDR1 and CDR2 sequences are LGHDT and YNNKEL (reference sequence). The CDR3 length is 14 residues. For the CDR3, the DNA is TGTGCCAGCAGCCAGTCAGGGGGCGGAGATACGCAGTATTTT. Translating it yields CASSQSGGGDTQYF.

This clonotype came up many times. The chain has TRBV7-2 and TRBJ2-7, with D possibly TRBD2 on 6 matching bases. The CDR3 has 15 residues. Trimming removed 3 bases from V and 7 bases from J, with 19 bases in between. Germline V gene sequence: CDR1 SGHTA, CDR2 FQGNSA. CDR3 bases: TGTGCCAGCAGCTTCGCCGGGACTGGGGTTGGGGAGCAGTACTTC. Its protein product is CASSFAGTGVGEQYF.

This clonotype came up many times. This chain connects TRBV20-1 to TRBJ2-2; possibly TRBD1 or TRBD2 for D (6 bases each). CDR1 and CDR2 (germline): DFQATT, SNEGSKA (reference sequence). V lost 1 base and J 7 bases, leaving 13 bases between the germline ends. This CDR3 has 14 amino acids. CDR3 loop: CSARVWGADGELFF. CDR3 coding DNA: TGCAGTGCTAGAGTATGGGGGGCCGACGGGGAGCTGTTTTTT.

In its sample, this clonotype was seen many times. The chain has TRBV28 and TRBJ2-3; TRBD1 agrees at 10 bases. Germline loops: CDR1 MDHEN, CDR2 SYDVKM. This CDR3 is built from 15 residues. V lost 3 bases, J lost 8 bases, and 8 bases stayed unmatched. CDR3 sequence (DNA): TGTGCCAGCAGTTTCCTTACAGGGGACAGGGGTACGCAGTATTTT. It encodes CASSFLTGDRGTQYF. The whole variable domain, filled in from reference TRBV28 and TRBJ2-3, reads DVKVTQSSRYLVKRTGEKVFLECVQDMDHENMFWYRQDPGLGLRLIYFSYDVKMKEKGDIPEGYSVSREKKERFSLILESASTNQTSMYLCASSFLTGDRGTQYFGPGTRLTVL.

The sample holds a few counts of this clonotype. The V gene is TRBV3-1, the J gene TRBJ1-1; D unresolved. CDR3 length: 16 residues. Germline lookup yields CDR1 LGHDT and CDR2 YNNKEL (reference sequence). The V and J ends lost 1 base and 2 bases respectively, with 14 bases between them. The CDR3: CASSQAPRLGNTEAFF. Written as DNA, the CDR3 is TGTGCCAGCAGCCAAGCTCCCCGTTTGGGTAACACTGAAGCTTTCTTT.

There are many counts of this clonotype. The gene calls are TRBV7-2 and TRBJ1-3; D call uncertain. The CDR3 spans 12 residues. V was shortened by 3 bases and J by 5 bases, with 5 bases between the two germline ends. Germline V gene lookup returns CDR1 SGHTA and CDR2 FQGNSA. In DNA, the CDR3 is TGTGCCAGCAGCTTGAATAGAAACACCATATATTTT. Translating it yields CASSLNRNTIYF.

This clonotype was observed a few times. The J gene is TRBJ2-3, the V gene TRBV28; 7 nucleotides line up with TRBD2. Germline CDR1 and CDR2: MDHEN and SYDVKM. The CDR3 spans 15 residues. V lost 3 bases, J lost 8 bases, and 11 bases stayed unmatched. The CDR3 region has the DNA TGTGCCAGCAGTTTGCCCGCGACTAGCTTAGGTACGCAGTATTTT. Amino acids: CASSLPATSLGTQYF.

This clonotype was detected many times. J is TRBJ2-5 and V is TRBV11-1; TRBD2 aligns across 7 bases. This CDR3 region has 16 residues. Germline lookup yields CDR1 SGHAT and CDR2 FQDESV (reference sequence). The V and J ends lost 1 base and 2 bases, in that order; junction bases with no gene match: 7. CDR3 region: CASSLVASGPQETQYF. In DNA, the CDR3 is TGTGCCAGCAGCTTAGTAGCTAGCGGACCTCAAGAGACCCAGTACTTC.

Note on this clonotype: This may be a read error: a much more frequent sequence differs by one nucleotide. The rearrangement uses TRBV28 and TRBJ2-7, with D perhaps TRBD1 or TRBD2 (5 bases each). Between the trimmed V and J ends, which lost 8 bases and 6 bases, there was a span of 17 bases. The CDR3 covers 13 residues. Germline assignment: CDR1 MDHEN and CDR2 SYDVKM. In nucleotides, the CDR3 is TGTGCCAGCGGTCGGGGCGTTGGGTGCGAGCAGTACTTC. This translates into CASGRGVGCEQYF.

This clonotype was detected many times. The chain is built from TRBV12-3 or TRBV12-4 and TRBJ2-2; 12 nucleotides agree with TRBD1. This CDR3 is built from 16 residues. Losses at the gene ends were 6 bases for V and 6 bases for J; bases not matched to a gene: 8. CDR3 loop: CASSRDRGLGPGELFF. The CDR3 region has the DNA TGTGCCAGCAGCCGGGACAGGGGGCTAGGGCCCGGGGAGCTGTTTTTT.

This chain joins TRBV27 and TRBJ1-5, with unresolved D. The germline CDR1 and CDR2 sequences are MNHEY and SMNVEV (reference sequence). The CDR3 contains 15 residues. Trimming pared 4 bases from V and 5 bases from J, leaving 15 bases between. CDR3 sequence (DNA): TGTGCCAGCAGTTCCCTGGTGGGGATAGATCAGCCCCAGCATTTT. Its translation is CASSSLVGIDQPQHF.

The sample holds many counts of this clonotype. The chain recombines TRBV12-3 or TRBV12-4 with TRBJ2-7; possibly TRBD1 for D (6 bases). Trimming removed 7 bases from V and 0 bases from J, with 19 bases in between. The CDR3 has 16 residues. DNA of the CDR3: TGTGCCAGCACTTCCCGTGTGGGGGCGAGCTCCTACGAGCAGTACTTC. It is translated as CASTSRVGASSYEQYF.

The chain carries TRBV19 and TRBJ2-7, with 8 positions matching TRBD1. The CDR3 covers 14 residues. The trim removed 5 bases at V and 4 bases at J, leaving 7 bases unmatched. CDR1 and CDR2 (germline): LNHDA, SQIVND (reference sequence). The CDR3 DNA reads TGTGCCAGTAGTGGATACAGGGGGGTTTACGAGCAGTACTTC. Translation gives CASSGYRGVYEQYF.